The rows below give T cell receptor beta chains drawn from one sample of a study of spatial heterogeneity in lung cancer. Each CDR3 protein gets one entry after TCRdb re-called the 5' RACE reads with MiXCR. The repertoire holds about 45,000 distinct CDR3 sequences, with 12% as singletons. The specimen was PBMCs, collected at surgery. The receptors were gathered from a female donor with early-stage non-small cell lung cancer. The CDR3 runs from the conserved cysteine through the conserved F or W. D genes are given only for firm matches. Clone sizes are given selectively: once, few, many, or a class where the clone is expanded.

d_call,clone_size,v_call,j_call,cdr3_aa,cdr3_nt
NA,NA,TRBV20-1,TRBJ1-5,CSASEGLNQPQHF,TGCAGTGCTAGCGAGGGTCTCAATCAGCCCCAGCATTTT
TRBD1,few,TRBV7-9,TRBJ2-3,CASSLLIGTGSSDTQYF,TGTGCCAGCAGCCTCTTAATCGGGACAGGGTCCTCAGATACGCAGTATTTT
NA,few,TRBV7-9,TRBJ2-5,CACRGGSQETQYF,TGTGCCTGTCGCGGTGGAAGCCAAGAGACCCAGTACTTC
NA,NA,TRBV6-1,TRBJ2-6,CASSPFQQSGANVLTF,TGTGCCAGCAGCCCATTCCAGCAGTCTGGGGCCAACGTCCTGACTTTC
TRBD2,many,TRBV20-1,TRBJ2-1,CSARELAGSYNEQFF,TGCAGTGCTAGAGAACTAGCGGGGAGTTACAATGAGCAGTTCTTC
NA,NA,TRBV20-1,TRBJ2-2,CSARRGAGELFF,TGCAGTGCTAGAAGGGGGGCCGGGGAGCTGTTTTTT
TRBD2,few,TRBV11-2,TRBJ2-3,CASILGAGGADTQYF,TGTGCCAGCATCCTCGGTGCGGGGGGCGCAGATACGCAGTATTTT
TRBD1,NA,TRBV20-1,TRBJ1-2,CSAVTSGGPYGYTF,TGCAGTGCCGTTACCTCAGGGGGCCCTTATGGCTACACCTTC
NA,NA,TRBV6-2/TRBV6-3,TRBJ1-5,CASSYGTASLSNQPQHF,TGTGCCAGCAGTTATGGGACCGCTTCCCTTAGCAATCAGCCCCAGCATTTT
NA,few,TRBV3-1,TRBJ1-2,CASSQVSEIYGYTF,TGTGCCAGCAGCCAAGTTTCGGAAATCTATGGCTACACCTTC
NA,NA,TRBV9,TRBJ1-1,CASSVEDQGINTEAFF,TGTGCCAGCAGCGTTGAGGACCAGGGAATTAACACTGAAGCTTTCTTT
TRBD1,NA,TRBV27,TRBJ2-7,CASSLGGTGRYEQYF,TGTGCCAGCAGTTTGGGGGGGACAGGGAGGTACGAGCAGTACTTC
NA,few,TRBV5-4,TRBJ2-1,CASSSGPQPGNEQFF,TGTGCCAGCAGCTCCGGGCCTCAACCCGGCAATGAGCAGTTCTTC
TRBD2,many,TRBV5-1,TRBJ2-5,CASSPAGGQQTQYF,TGCGCCAGCAGCCCAGCGGGGGGCCAGCAAACCCAGTACTTC
TRBD2,NA,TRBV2,TRBJ2-3,CASSHKSGLADTDTQYF,TGTGCCAGCAGCCATAAGAGCGGACTAGCCGACACAGATACGCAGTATTTT
TRBD1,few,TRBV14,TRBJ2-7,CASSTRDRGLYEQYF,TGTGCCAGCAGCACCCGGGACAGGGGGCTATACGAGCAGTACTTC
TRBD1,few,TRBV14,TRBJ1-2,CASSGQGRTGYTF,TGTGCCAGCAGTGGACAGGGGAGAACTGGCTACACCTTC
NA,few,TRBV5-6,TRBJ2-3,CASSLGPGQQYF,TGTGCCAGCAGCTTGGGTCCGGGACAGCAGTATTTT
TRBD1,many,TRBV29-1,TRBJ2-4,CSVSLDRGKNIQYF,TGCAGCGTTTCCCTAGACAGGGGGAAAAACATTCAGTACTTC
TRBD2,few,TRBV5-4,TRBJ2-3,CASSLGLAASSTDTQYF,TGTGCCAGCAGCCTCGGACTAGCGGCGTCTAGCACAGATACGCAGTATTTT
NA,NA,TRBV20-1,TRBJ2-3,CSANSGGSTDTQYF,TGCAGTGCTAACTCCGGGGGTAGCACAGATACGCAGTATTTT
NA,few,TRBV5-1,TRBJ1-5,CASSFSGTQPQHF,TGCGCCAGCAGCTTCTCGGGGACCCAGCCCCAGCATTTT
TRBD1,once,TRBV20-1,TRBJ2-6,CSARDGEGQGAYGANVLTF,TGCAGTGCTAGAGATGGGGAAGGACAGGGGGCATACGGGGCCAACGTCCTGACTTTC
NA,few,TRBV20-1,TRBJ1-1,CSALSGISEAFF,TGCAGTGCTCTATCAGGGATATCTGAAGCTTTCTTT
NA,many,TRBV5-5,TRBJ2-1,CASNKEGRLSSYNEQFF,TGTGCCAGCAACAAAGAGGGTCGCTTAAGCTCCTACAATGAGCAGTTCTTC
NA,few,TRBV29-1,TRBJ2-5,CSVELYQETQYF,TGCAGCGTTGAATTGTACCAAGAGACCCAGTACTTC
NA,few,TRBV30,TRBJ2-5,CAWSVSVQETQYF,TGTGCCTGGAGTGTATCCGTCCAAGAGACCCAGTACTTC
TRBD2,NA,TRBV7-3,TRBJ2-1,CASSHGTSGRNEQFF,TGTGCCAGCAGCCACGGGACTAGCGGGAGAAATGAGCAGTTCTTC
TRBD1,NA,TRBV18,TRBJ2-1,CASSPVRGSSYNEQFF,TGTGCCAGCTCACCAGTCAGGGGGAGCTCCTACAATGAGCAGTTCTTC
NA,many,TRBV12-3/TRBV12-4,TRBJ1-4,CASSSTSWVEKLFF,TGTGCCAGCAGTTCGACTTCGTGGGTCGAAAAACTGTTTTTT
TRBD1,NA,TRBV12-5,TRBJ1-1,CASGPGRQGTTEAFF,TGTGCTAGTGGCCCAGGGAGACAGGGGACGACTGAAGCTTTCTTT
NA,NA,TRBV5-1,TRBJ2-1,CASSLLQGIGNEQFF,TGCGCCAGCAGCTTGTTGCAGGGTATTGGCAATGAGCAGTTCTTC
TRBD2,many,TRBV7-9,TRBJ2-1,CASSLPLRLAGVRDEQFF,TGTGCCAGCAGCCTCCCACTTCGACTAGCGGGGGTCAGGGATGAGCAGTTCTTC
NA,NA,TRBV7-9,TRBJ2-2,CASSRDRPGDNNKVGELFF,TGTGCCAGCAGCCGAGACCGTCCAGGGGATAATAACAAGGTCGGGGAGCTGTTTTTT
NA,NA,TRBV4-1,TRBJ2-3,CASSQDGGDTQYF,TGCGCCAGCAGCCAAGATGGCGGAGATACGCAGTATTTT
TRBD1,few,TRBV27,TRBJ2-7,CASSPAGQGVHEQYF,TGTGCCAGCAGTCCCGCTGGACAGGGGGTCCACGAGCAGTACTTC
NA,many,TRBV12-5,TRBJ2-2,CASGLSSNTGELFF,TGTGCTAGTGGTTTGTCGTCGAACACCGGGGAGCTGTTTTTT
NA,NA,TRBV21-1,TRBJ2-7,CASSPEPRYRGMQYF,TGTGCCAGCAGCCCCGAACCCCGGTACAGGGGGATGCAGTACTTC
NA,NA,TRBV6-1,TRBJ2-4,CASWGLSIQYF,TGTGCCAGCTGGGGCCTTTCCATTCAGTACTTC
TRBD1,few,TRBV28,TRBJ2-3,CASSLTGTGSDTQYF,TGTGCCAGCAGTTTAACCGGGACAGGATCAGATACGCAGTATTTT
NA,NA,TRBV5-1,TRBJ2-7,CASRSDSSYEQYF,TGCGCCAGCAGGTCGGACAGCTCCTACGAGCAGTACTTC
NA,many,TRBV28,TRBJ1-6,CASTPGDMRAPLHF,TGTGCCAGCACGCCAGGGGATATGCGAGCACCCCTCCACTTT
NA,NA,TRBV19,TRBJ1-1,CASSSTAPTEAFF,TGTGCCAGTAGCTCGACAGCACCCACTGAAGCTTTCTTT
TRBD1,NA,TRBV12-3/TRBV12-4,TRBJ2-4,CASSGDRNIQYF,TGTGCCAGCAGTGGGGACAGAAACATTCAGTACTTC
TRBD1,many,TRBV28,TRBJ1-5,CASSLRGGGNQPQHF,TGTGCCAGCAGTTTACGAGGGGGCGGCAATCAGCCCCAGCATTTT
TRBD1,few,TRBV4-2,TRBJ2-7,CASSRTGAGGYEQYF,TGTGCCAGCAGCCGGACGGGTGCAGGGGGCTACGAGCAGTACTTC
NA,few,TRBV11-2,TRBJ1-1,CASSLDVREAFF,TGTGCCAGCAGCTTAGACGTCCGTGAAGCTTTCTTT
TRBD1,many,TRBV20-1,TRBJ2-1,CSARDPTGALNEQFF,TGCAGTGCTAGAGATCCGACAGGGGCCTTAAATGAGCAGTTCTTC
TRBD2,NA,TRBV7-2,TRBJ2-5,CASSESGGETQYF,TGTGCCAGCAGCGAGAGCGGGGGGGAGACCCAGTACTTC
NA,NA,TRBV7-9,TRBJ1-2,CASSLVGDNYGYTF,TGTGCCAGCAGCTTGGTAGGGGATAACTATGGCTACACCTTC
NA,NA,TRBV6-2/TRBV6-3,TRBJ2-1,CASGSFRSTGSYNEQFF,TGTGCCAGCGGATCCTTTCGGTCGACGGGCTCCTACAATGAGCAGTTCTTC
NA,NA,TRBV12-3/TRBV12-4,TRBJ1-3,CASSFGGIRNTIYF,TGTGCCAGCAGTTTCGGAGGTATTAGAAACACCATATATTTT
NA,many,TRBV11-2,TRBJ2-6,CASRGHSGANVLTF,TGTGCCAGCAGGGGACACTCTGGGGCCAACGTCCTGACTTTC
TRBD2,NA,TRBV9,TRBJ2-7,CASSDPSGGSYEQYF,TGTGCCAGCAGCGACCCTAGCGGGGGGTCCTACGAGCAGTACTTC
NA,NA,TRBV7-8,TRBJ2-7,CASSFGQFYEQYF,TGTGCCAGCAGCTTCGGCCAGTTCTACGAGCAGTACTTC